These 16 T cell receptor beta chains share one sample of origin, sequenced in a study of cytomegalovirus exposure and HLA in healthy donors. 60 Vbeta and 13 Jbeta primers were used in PCR. Using immunoSEQ multiplex PCR, the repertoire was profiled, and TCRdb retains in-frame clones only, with some absent. This sample has more than 95,000 clones, with over 60% found just once. The sample consisted of PBMCs. The receptors shown here come from a female donor in good health and CMV-seronegative.

This clone came up a few times. The rearrangement uses TRBV4-2 and TRBJ1-1; D remains ambiguous. CDR3 length: 13 residues. Deletions cut 4 bases from V and 1 base from J, with 7 bases between. Germline loops: CDR1 LGHNA, CDR2 YNFKEQ. The CDR3 DNA is TGTGCCAGCAGCCGCATCGGGAACACTGAAGCTTTCTTT. It codes for CASSRIGNTEAFF.

The chain links TRBV5-6 to TRBJ2-2, with a tentative D call TRBD1 (5 bases). Germline V gene sequence: CDR1 SGHDT, CDR2 YYEEEE. The CDR3 spans 13 residues. V lost 2 bases to trimming and J lost 6 bases, with 8 bases between them. CDR3 residues: CASSFWGAGELFF. In nucleotides, the CDR3 is TGTGCCAGCAGCTTCTGGGGCGCCGGGGAGCTGTTTTTT.

The V and J genes are TRBV19 and TRBJ2-2; D is possibly TRBD2 (5 bases). The germline V and J ends were trimmed by 4 bases and 1 base, with 13 bases remaining between them. CDR3 length: 16 amino acids. Germline V CDR1 and CDR2: LNHDA, SQIVND (reference sequence). The CDR3 sequence is CASSRPGAVNTGELFF. The CDR3 nucleotides are TGTGCCAGTAGTAGGCCCGGAGCGGTGAACACCGGGGAGCTGTTTTTT.

The CDR3 DNA reads as TGTGCCAGCAGTCGGACAGGGACGTATGAAAAACTGTTTTTT. Translating gives CASSRTGTYEKLFF. The chain recombines TRBV2 with TRBJ1-4; 8 positions match TRBD1. V gave up 5 bases and J gave up 6 bases; unmatched junction bases: 5. Germline CDR1 and CDR2: SNHLY and FYNNEI. The CDR3 sequence is 14 residues long.

The chain joins TRBV19 to TRBJ1-6, with 7 positions matching TRBD1. Trimming removed 5 bases from V and 6 bases from J; junction bases left unmatched: 13. This CDR3 spans 17 amino acids. Germline values: CDR1 LNHDA, CDR2 SQIVND (reference sequence). CDR3 coding DNA: TGTGCCAGTAGTGTAAGGGACAGCGAAATGGGTAATTCACCCCTCCACTTT. This translates into CASSVRDSEMGNSPLHF.

This clone was recorded a few times. The V gene is TRBV27, the J gene TRBJ2-3; 9 bases fit TRBD2. Germline trimming cut 6 bases from V and 4 bases from J; bases unmatched to any gene: 11. CDR3 length: 16 residues. The germline CDR1 and CDR2 sequences are MNHEY and SMNVEV (reference sequence). This chain's CDR3 is CASRYAAGGWADTQYF. In DNA form, the CDR3 reads TGTGCCAGCAGATACGCAGCGGGAGGATGGGCAGATACGCAGTATTTT.

There are a few counts of this clone. The rearrangement links TRBV6-4 to TRBJ2-3; 11 bases are a match to TRBD2. The CDR3 totals 16 residues. CDR1 and CDR2 from the germline V gene are MRHNA and SNTAGT. Germline trimming cut 0 bases from V and 1 base from J; bases unmatched to any gene: 0. Here the CDR3 reads CASSDSTSGGTDTQYF. In DNA form, the CDR3 reads TGTGCCAGCAGTGACTCGACTAGCGGGGGCACAGATACGCAGTATTTT.

The chain combines TRBV7-9 with TRBJ2-7; maybe TRBD2 (6 bases). The length of the CDR3 is 14 residues. Germline values: CDR1 SEHNR, CDR2 FQNEAQ (reference sequence). V shed 5 bases and J shed 6 bases, with 17 bases lying between them. The CDR3 region is CASSNGTAGGEQYF. CDR3 DNA sequence: TGTGCCAGCAGCAATGGGACGGCCGGGGGCGAGCAGTACTTC.

The chain employs TRBV6-5 and TRBJ2-2, with D tentatively TRBD1 (6 bases). The CDR3 has 16 residues. Per germline, CDR1 MNHEY and CDR2 SVGAGI. V was shortened by 2 bases and J by 5 bases, with 15 bases between the two germline ends. DNA for the CDR3: TGTGCCAGCAGTTACAAGTTTCGGACAGTGACCGGGGAGCTGTTTTTT. Protein sequence: CASSYKFRTVTGELFF.

The chain joins TRBV11-2 to TRBJ1-1; D gene unclear. From germline, CDR1 is SGHAT and CDR2 FQNNGV. Trimming took off 1 base at V and 10 bases at J, with 13 bases between the two ends. There are 13 residues in the CDR3. In DNA form, the CDR3 reads TGTGCCAGCAGCTTAGTTGGGCCGGGAGGAGCTTTCTTT. Residues: CASSLVGPGGAFF.

The chain is built from TRBV9 and TRBJ2-5, with TRBD2 as a possible D gene (5 bases). The J call is doubtful: the DNA matches TRBJ2-7 better. The CDR3 is made up of 13 amino acids. Germline values: CDR1 SGDLS, CDR2 YYNGEE. CDR3 region: CASSGYTGYEQYF. CDR3 DNA: TGTGCCAGCAGCGGCTACACGGGGTACGAGCAGTACTTC.

The chain uses TRBV10-1 and TRBJ2-1, with 7 positions matching TRBD1. CDR1 and CDR2 (germline): WNHNN, SYGVQD (reference sequence). Trimming cost V 3 bases and J 6 bases; bases outside gene matches: 5. The CDR3 is 14 residues long. The CDR3 DNA is TGCGCCAGCAGTGATGCTGGACAGGTCAATGAGCAGTTCTTC. Protein sequence: CASSDAGQVNEQFF.

This clone occurred a few times. The chain employs TRBV14 and TRBJ1-5, with a tentative D call TRBD1 (5 bases). The germline CDR1 and CDR2 sequences are SGHDN and FVKESK. The CDR3 extends over 15 amino acids. V was clipped by 4 bases and J by 2 bases, with 12 bases between them. This CDR3 is CASSRGGVGNQPQHF. In DNA form, the CDR3 reads TGTGCCAGCAGCCGGGGGGGGGTTGGCAATCAGCCCCAGCATTTT.

This chain connects TRBV6-5 to TRBJ2-7, with TRBD2 identical over 7 bases. Germline CDR1 MNHEY, CDR2 SVGAGI. Trimming at V came to 0 bases and at J to 2 bases, leaving 4 bases not matched to a gene. This CDR3 comprises 15 residues. The chain's CDR3 is CASSYSSGNTYEQYF. In DNA, the CDR3 is TGTGCCAGCAGTTACTCCAGCGGGAATACCTACGAGCAGTACTTC.

The V and J genes are TRBV4-2 and TRBJ1-6; maybe TRBD1 (5 bases). CDR3 length: 17 residues. The V and J ends lost 3 bases and 8 bases respectively, with 20 bases between them. Germline-derived CDR1 and CDR2 are LGHNA and YNFKEQ. CDR3 coding DNA: TGTGCCAGCAGCCATGGCCCGGCAAGGGGTCGGGATTCACCCCTCCACTTT. It specifies CASSHGPARGRDSPLHF.

J is TRBJ2-7 and V is TRBV10-3, with D perhaps matching TRBD2 (7 bases). Trimming left V 0 bases short and J 3 bases short, with 12 bases between. Germline-derived CDR1 and CDR2 are ENHRY and SYGVKD. CDR3 size: 15 residues. CDR3 protein: CAISESRGGGYEQYF. CDR3 nucleotide sequence: TGTGCCATCAGTGAGTCGCGGGGAGGGGGCTACGAGCAGTACTTC.